The next 25 T cell receptor beta chains were all read from a single sample in a study of OX40 agonist ivuxolimab in advanced cancers. TCRdb's table, derived via immunoSEQ multiplex PCR, lists solely in-frame clones and lacks some. The sample yields approximately 70,000 clones, approximately 85% seen once. The sequencing here drew on CD4+ or CD8+ T cells sorted from blood, taken in a trial of the OX40 agonist ivuxolimab. These receptor sequences come from an adult with an advanced solid tumor such as melanoma, head and neck, liver or kidney cancer.

This clone appeared once. The DNA of the CDR3 is TGCGCCAGCAGTCCAGGGGGGCCTGGCAATCAGCCCCAGCATTTT. Translating gives CASSPGGPGNQPQHF. The J gene is TRBJ1-5, the V gene TRBV10-2; 7 nucleotides match TRBD1. CDR3 length: 15 amino acids. The germline V gene has CDR1 WSHSY and CDR2 SAAADI. Trimming took 5 bases from V and 2 from J; bases not matched to a gene: 6.

The count of this clone is one. The rearrangement uses TRBV7-3 and TRBJ2-2, with D hard to call. The V end lost 4 bases, the J end lost 6 bases, and 9 bases lay between the germline ends. This CDR3 is built from 13 residues. Germline V gene data show CDR1 as SGHTA and CDR2 as FQGTGA. CDR3 amino acids: CASSSSGSGELFF. CDR3 sequence (DNA): TGTGCCAGCAGCTCCTCAGGATCCGGGGAGCTGTTTTTT.

This clone was detected only a few times. The rearrangement uses TRBV15 and TRBJ2-5; weak D call: TRBD2 (6 bases). The V end was cut by 1 base, the J end by 3 bases, with 12 bases between. The length of the CDR3 is 15 residues. The germline V gene has CDR1 LNHNV and CDR2 YYDKDF (reference sequence). The CDR3 DNA reads TGTGCCACCAGCAGAGGGGCGGGGTTGAAAGAGACCCAGTACTTC. Translated: CATSRGAGLKETQYF.

The chain has TRBV2 and TRBJ2-3; D is ambiguous. This CDR3 is built from 12 residues. The germline V and J ends were trimmed by 4 bases and 10 bases, with 12 bases remaining between them. Looked up from germline, CDR1 is SNHLY and CDR2 is FYNNEI. CDR3 sequence reads: CASSVNVVPQYF. As DNA, the CDR3 is TGTGCCAGCAGTGTAAACGTGGTGCCGCAGTATTTT.

The chain employs TRBV5-4 and TRBJ1-2; D unresolved. This CDR3 has 13 amino acids. Germline loops: CDR1 SGHNT, CDR2 YYREEE (reference sequence). V lost 9 bases and J lost 3, with 15 bases in between. Here the CDR3 DNA reads TGTGCCACGCGGCGGGGTGGGGACTATGGCTACACCTTC. Protein: CATRRGGDYGYTF.

This chain connects TRBV7-6 to TRBJ1-5; unclear D gene. There are 13 residues in the CDR3. Germline assignment: CDR1 SGHVS and CDR2 FNYEAQ. V was trimmed by 2 bases and J by 2 bases, leaving 4 bases between them. The CDR3 is CASSLQGNQPQHF. CDR3 coding DNA: TGTGCCAGCAGCTTACAAGGCAATCAGCCCCAGCATTTT.

The J gene is TRBJ1-2, the V gene TRBV27; D ambiguous. This CDR3 is built from 14 residues. CDR1 is MNHEY, CDR2 SMNVEV, per germline (reference sequence). The ends were cut back, 0 bases at V and 2 bases at J, with 7 bases in the middle. CDR3 protein: CASSLSSVNYGYTF. The CDR3 bases are TGTGCCAGCAGTTTATCTTCAGTAAACTATGGCTACACCTTC.

With regard to this clone: Other DNA sequences in the sample encode the same CDR3. The chain carries TRBV11-1 and TRBJ2-1; 9 nucleotides agree with TRBD1. From germline, CDR1 is SGHAT and CDR2 FQDESV (reference sequence). V gave up 3 bases and J gave up 3 bases; unmatched junction bases: 3. The CDR3 sequence is 15 residues long. The CDR3 DNA reads as TGTGCCAGCAGCTTTGGACAGGGGTTCTACAATGAGCAGTTCTTC. This encodes CASSFGQGFYNEQFF.

The V gene is TRBV11-2, the J gene TRBJ1-2; 7 bases match TRBD1. Germline lookup yields CDR1 SGHAT and CDR2 FQNNGV. Trimming took 2 bases from V and 8 from J; bases not matched to a gene: 5. The CDR3 spans 13 residues. CDR3 in DNA: TGTGCCAGCAGCTTATCGACAGGGAGAGGCTACACCTTC. Translating gives CASSLSTGRGYTF.

CDR3 sequence reads: CASSQDWEAFF. The CDR3 DNA is TGTGCCAGCAGCCAAGACTGGGAAGCTTTCTTT. The genes are TRBV4-2 and TRBJ1-1; D is unresolved. V lost 0 bases, J lost 8 bases, and 4 bases lay in between. Per the germline V gene, CDR1 is LGHNA and CDR2 is YNFKEQ. This CDR3 spans 11 amino acids.

The chain has TRBV29-1 and TRBJ2-7, with 9 bases that match TRBD2. Germline V CDR1 and CDR2: SQVTM, ANQGSEA. The CDR3 runs 14 residues. Trimming at V came to 3 bases and at J to 4 bases, leaving 7 bases not matched to a gene. CDR3 DNA: TGCAGCGTTGAGGGCTTAGCGGGAGAGTACGAGCAGTACTTC. Its protein is CSVEGLAGEYEQYF.

This sequence joins TRBV5-1 and TRBJ1-4; D is undetermined. The V gene's germline CDR1 is SGHRS and CDR2 YFSETQ. This CDR3 is built from 15 residues. V was cut by 2 bases and J by 8 bases, with 16 bases left in between. The CDR3 DNA follows: TGCGCCAGCAGCTTTTCCGGCCAGCGGGCCGAAAAACTGTTTTTT. Its protein product is CASSFSGQRAEKLFF.

This clone was counted once. The chain links TRBV15 to TRBJ1-2; tentatively, D is TRBD1 (6 bases). The length of the CDR3 is 14 residues. V lost 3 bases to trimming and J lost 5 bases, with 13 bases between them. Germline V gene data show CDR1 as LNHNV and CDR2 as YYDKDF (reference sequence). The CDR3 DNA reads TGTGCCACCAGCAGGGGCGGGGGACAATATGGCTACACCTTC. Translated, it gives CATSRGGGQYGYTF.

This clone has only one observation. The chain combines TRBV28 with TRBJ1-5; 8 nucleotides line up with TRBD1. Losses at the gene ends were 4 bases for V and 3 bases for J; bases not matched to a gene: 5. Germline V gene sequence: CDR1 MDHEN, CDR2 SYDVKM. CDR3 length: 15 residues. Written as DNA, the CDR3 is TGTGCCAGCAGTTCGGGACAGGCGAACAATCAGCCCCAGCATTTT. This translates into CASSSGQANNQPQHF.

The chain uses TRBV5-1 and TRBJ1-2; D not certain. Looked up from germline, CDR1 is SGHRS and CDR2 is YFSETQ. Trimming took 4 bases from V and 8 from J, leaving 9 bases between them. The CDR3 extends over 11 amino acids. The CDR3: CASSDLGGYTF. The CDR3, as DNA: TGCGCCAGCAGCGACTTAGGAGGCTACACCTTC.

The rearrangement uses TRBV15 and TRBJ1-5; the D gene is possibly TRBD1 (6 bases). The V gene's germline CDR1 is LNHNV and CDR2 YYDKDF (reference sequence). The CDR3 spans 14 residues. V gave up 3 bases and J gave up 9 bases, with 15 bases separating them. CDR3 sequence: CATSSEGGMGPQHF. The CDR3 DNA sequence: TGTGCCACCAGCAGCGAGGGGGGTATGGGGCCCCAGCATTTT.

The chain is built from TRBV30 and TRBJ2-7; 7 bases agree with TRBD1. This CDR3 is 16 amino acids long. The J segment lost 7 bases and the V segment lost 3 bases, leaving 18 bases of the junction unmatched. Germline V gene data show CDR1 as GTSNPN and CDR2 as SVGIG (reference sequence). CDR3 sequence reads: CAWSANSGTAVLEQYF. The DNA for the CDR3 is TGTGCCTGGAGCGCAAATTCCGGGACAGCGGTTCTGGAGCAGTACTTC.

This chain connects TRBV11-3 to TRBJ2-1; tentatively, D is TRBD1 (6 bases). This CDR3 has 15 amino acids. Looked up from germline, CDR1 is SGHNT and CDR2 is YENEEA. V shed 1 base and J shed 8 bases, with 15 bases lying between them. The CDR3 sequence: CASSLGIGGSDEQFF. The CDR3 nucleotides read TGTGCCAGCAGCTTAGGGATAGGGGGTTCTGATGAGCAGTTCTTC.

The chain links TRBV25-1 to TRBJ2-2, with 8 positions matching TRBD1. Per germline, CDR1 MGHDK and CDR2 SYGVNS. The length of the CDR3 is 13 residues. The CDR3 region has the DNA TGTGTCCTGGACAGGGAGCACACCGGGGAGCTGTTTTTT. Amino acids: CVLDREHTGELFF.

This chain joins TRBV11-2 and TRBJ1-2, with D uncertain. V gave up 9 bases and J gave up 8 bases, with 16 bases separating them. The CDR3 contains 12 residues. Germline values: CDR1 SGHAT, CDR2 FQNNGV. The CDR3 DNA is TGTGCCAGTCTAGTCCCCCGGGAGGGCTACACCTTC. Residues: CASLVPREGYTF.

The chain uses TRBV12-5 and TRBJ1-1; TRBD1 is a possible D gene (6 bases). The CDR3 sequence is 15 residues long. Germline V gives CDR1 LGHNT, CDR2 FRNRAP. The V and J ends lost 2 bases and 1 base respectively, with 11 bases between them. As DNA, the CDR3 is TGTGCTAGTGGTTTGATAGGGGGGGGGAACACTGAAGCTTTCTTT. Translating it yields CASGLIGGGNTEAFF.

The chain has TRBV7-2 and TRBJ2-3, with 8 positions matching TRBD1. The J segment lost 1 base and the V segment lost 3 bases, leaving 0 bases of the junction unmatched. Germline-derived CDR1 and CDR2 are SGHTA and FQGNSA. CDR3 length: 14 residues. For the CDR3, the DNA is TGTGCCAGCAGCTTCAGGGGGCGCACAGATACGCAGTATTTT. Protein product: CASSFRGRTDTQYF.

This sequence joins TRBV11-2 and TRBJ2-1; 10 nucleotides match TRBD2. Germline loops: CDR1 SGHAT, CDR2 FQNNGV. Germline trimming cut 1 base from V and 6 bases from J; bases unmatched to any gene: 9. This CDR3 spans 17 amino acids. This CDR3 is CASSLGPLAGAPNEQFF. The CDR3 DNA follows: TGTGCCAGCAGCTTAGGTCCTCTAGCGGGAGCACCCAATGAGCAGTTCTTC.

This chain uses TRBV29-1 with TRBJ1-4; D is ambiguous. This CDR3 has 14 amino acids. Germline-derived CDR1 and CDR2 are SQVTM and ANQGSEA. Trimming took 4 bases from V and 0 from J, leaving 9 bases between them. This CDR3 is CSVVGWTTNEKLFF. The CDR3 DNA follows: TGCAGCGTTGTTGGCTGGACAACTAATGAAAAACTGTTTTTT.

This chain joins TRBV27 and TRBJ2-7; D might be TRBD1 (6 bases). V was pared by 6 bases and J by 3 bases, with 18 bases between. The V gene's germline CDR1 is MNHEY and CDR2 SMNVEV (reference sequence). The length of the CDR3 is 15 residues. This chain's CDR3 is CASSLSRTANYEQYF. The CDR3 DNA follows: TGTGCCAGCAGCTTAAGCCGGACAGCGAACTACGAGCAGTACTTC.